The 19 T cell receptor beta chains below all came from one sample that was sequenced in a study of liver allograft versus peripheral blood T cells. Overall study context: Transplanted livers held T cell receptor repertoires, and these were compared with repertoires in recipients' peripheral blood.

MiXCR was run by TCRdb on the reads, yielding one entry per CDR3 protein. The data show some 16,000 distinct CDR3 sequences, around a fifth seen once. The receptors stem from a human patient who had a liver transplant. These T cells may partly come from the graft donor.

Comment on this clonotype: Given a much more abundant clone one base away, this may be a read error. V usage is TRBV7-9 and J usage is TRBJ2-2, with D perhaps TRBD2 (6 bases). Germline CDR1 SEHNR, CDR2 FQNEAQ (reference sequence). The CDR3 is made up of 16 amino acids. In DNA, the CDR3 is TGTGCCATCAGCTTAACAAGGCGGGGCAACACCGGGGAGCTGTTTTTT. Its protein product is CAISLTRRGNTGELFF.

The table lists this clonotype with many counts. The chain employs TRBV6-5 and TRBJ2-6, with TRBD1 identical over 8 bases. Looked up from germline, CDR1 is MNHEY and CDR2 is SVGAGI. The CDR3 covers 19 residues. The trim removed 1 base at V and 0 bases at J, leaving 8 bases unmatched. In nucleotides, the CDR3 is TGTGCCAGCAGTTACTTACGGACAGGGCCCTTCTCTGGGGCCAACGTCCTGACTTTC. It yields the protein CASSYLRTGPFSGANVLTF.

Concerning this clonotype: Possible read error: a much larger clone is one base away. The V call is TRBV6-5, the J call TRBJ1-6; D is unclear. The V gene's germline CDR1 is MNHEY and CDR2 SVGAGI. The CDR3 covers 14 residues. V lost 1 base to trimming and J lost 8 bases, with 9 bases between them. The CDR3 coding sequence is TGTGCCAGCAGTTACTGGCGGATTTATTCACCCCTCCACTTT. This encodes CASSYWRIYSPLHF.

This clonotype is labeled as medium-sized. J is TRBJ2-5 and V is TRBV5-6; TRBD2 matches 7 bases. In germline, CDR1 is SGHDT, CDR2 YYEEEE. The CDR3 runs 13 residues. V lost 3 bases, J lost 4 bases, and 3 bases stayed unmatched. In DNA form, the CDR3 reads TGTGCCAGCAGCTCTTTAGCGGGAGAGACCCAGTACTTC. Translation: CASSSLAGETQYF. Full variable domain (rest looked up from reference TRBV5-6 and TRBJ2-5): DAGVTQSPTHLIKTRGQQVTLRCSPKSGHDTVSWYQQALGQGPQFIFQYYEEEERQRGNFPDRFSGHQFPNYSSELNVNALLLGDSALYLCASSSLAGETQYFGPGTRLLVL.

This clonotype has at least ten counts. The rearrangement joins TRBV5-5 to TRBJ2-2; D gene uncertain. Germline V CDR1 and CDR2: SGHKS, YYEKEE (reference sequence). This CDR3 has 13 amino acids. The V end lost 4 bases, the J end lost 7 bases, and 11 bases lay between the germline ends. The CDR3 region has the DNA TGTGCCAGCAGCCTCAGTCCTAACGGGGAGCTGTTTTTT. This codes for CASSLSPNGELFF.

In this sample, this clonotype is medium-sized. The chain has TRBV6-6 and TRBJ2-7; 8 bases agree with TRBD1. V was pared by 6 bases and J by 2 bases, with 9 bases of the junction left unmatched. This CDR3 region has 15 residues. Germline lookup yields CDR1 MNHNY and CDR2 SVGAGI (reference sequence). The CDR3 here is CASRQYRDRTYEQYF. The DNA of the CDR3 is TGTGCCAGCAGGCAATACCGGGACAGGACCTACGAGCAGTACTTC.

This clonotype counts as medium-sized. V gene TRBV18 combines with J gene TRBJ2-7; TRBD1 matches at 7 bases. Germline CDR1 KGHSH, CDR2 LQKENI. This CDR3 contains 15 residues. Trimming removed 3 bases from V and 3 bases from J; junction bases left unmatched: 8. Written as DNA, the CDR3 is TGTGCCAGCTCACCCCGGGTGGCAGGGGGCTACGAGCAGTACTTC. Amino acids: CASSPRVAGGYEQYF.

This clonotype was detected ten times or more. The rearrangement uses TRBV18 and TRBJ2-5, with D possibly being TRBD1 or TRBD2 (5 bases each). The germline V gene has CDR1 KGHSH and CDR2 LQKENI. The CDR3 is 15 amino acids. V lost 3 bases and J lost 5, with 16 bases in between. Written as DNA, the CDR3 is TGTGCCAGCTCACCCTCCCTGGGGGTGCGGGAGACCCAGTACTTC. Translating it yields CASSPSLGVRETQYF.

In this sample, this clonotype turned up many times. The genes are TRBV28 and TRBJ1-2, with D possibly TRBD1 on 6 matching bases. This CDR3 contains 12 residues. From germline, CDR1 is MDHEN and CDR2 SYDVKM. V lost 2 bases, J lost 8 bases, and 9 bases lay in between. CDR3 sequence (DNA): TGTGCCAGCAGTTTACTAGGGGGAGGCTACACCTTC. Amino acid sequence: CASSLLGGGYTF.

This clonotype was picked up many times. CDR3 sequence reads: CSVDGGGGASYEQYF. The DNA for the CDR3 is TGCAGCGTTGATGGGGGCGGGGGGGCCTCCTACGAGCAGTACTTC. J is TRBJ2-7 and V is TRBV29-1; 9 bases are a match to TRBD2. V trimming: 3 bases; J trimming: 0 bases; junction bases outside the gene matches: 6. CDR1 is SQVTM, CDR2 ANQGSEA, per germline. The CDR3 has 15 amino acids.

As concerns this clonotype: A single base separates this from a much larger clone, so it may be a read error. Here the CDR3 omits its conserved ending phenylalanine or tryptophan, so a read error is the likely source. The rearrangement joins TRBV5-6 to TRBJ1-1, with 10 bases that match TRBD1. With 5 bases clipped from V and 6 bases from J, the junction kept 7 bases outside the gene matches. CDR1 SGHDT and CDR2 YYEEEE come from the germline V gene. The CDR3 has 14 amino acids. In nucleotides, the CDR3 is TGTGCCAGCAGTTGGGGACAGGGGAGTTCTGAAGCTTTCTGT. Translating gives CASSWGQGSSEAFC.

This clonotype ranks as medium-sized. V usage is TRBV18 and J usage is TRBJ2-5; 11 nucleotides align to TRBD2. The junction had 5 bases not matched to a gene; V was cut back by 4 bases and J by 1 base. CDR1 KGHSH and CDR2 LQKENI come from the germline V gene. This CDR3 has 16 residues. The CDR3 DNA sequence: TGTGCCAGCTCACGAGAACTAGCGGGGGCCCAAGAGACCCAGTACTTC. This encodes CASSRELAGAQETQYF.

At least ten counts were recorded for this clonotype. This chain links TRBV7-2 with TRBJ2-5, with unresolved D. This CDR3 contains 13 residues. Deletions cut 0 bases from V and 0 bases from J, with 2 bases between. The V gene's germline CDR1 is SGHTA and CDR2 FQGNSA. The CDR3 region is CASSLANQETQYF. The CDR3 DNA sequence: TGTGCCAGCAGCTTAGCAAACCAAGAGACCCAGTACTTC.

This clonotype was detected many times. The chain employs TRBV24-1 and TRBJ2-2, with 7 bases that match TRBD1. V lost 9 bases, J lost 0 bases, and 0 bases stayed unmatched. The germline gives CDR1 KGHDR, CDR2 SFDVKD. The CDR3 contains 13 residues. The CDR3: CATGTANTGELFF. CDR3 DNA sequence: TGTGCCACCGGGACAGCGAACACCGGGGAGCTGTTTTTT.

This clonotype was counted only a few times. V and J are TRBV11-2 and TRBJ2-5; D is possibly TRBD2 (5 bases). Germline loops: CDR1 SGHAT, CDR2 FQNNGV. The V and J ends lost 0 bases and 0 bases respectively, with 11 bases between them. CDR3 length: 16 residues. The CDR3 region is CASSLERTPYQETQYF. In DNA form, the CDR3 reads TGTGCCAGCAGCTTAGAACGGACTCCGTACCAAGAGACCCAGTACTTC.

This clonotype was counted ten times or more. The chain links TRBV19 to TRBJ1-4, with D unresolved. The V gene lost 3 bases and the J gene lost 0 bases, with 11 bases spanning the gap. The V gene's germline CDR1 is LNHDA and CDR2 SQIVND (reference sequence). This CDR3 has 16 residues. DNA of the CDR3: TGTGCCAGTAGTATCGGATCGGGTGCAACTAATGAAAAACTGTTTTTT. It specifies CASSIGSGATNEKLFF.

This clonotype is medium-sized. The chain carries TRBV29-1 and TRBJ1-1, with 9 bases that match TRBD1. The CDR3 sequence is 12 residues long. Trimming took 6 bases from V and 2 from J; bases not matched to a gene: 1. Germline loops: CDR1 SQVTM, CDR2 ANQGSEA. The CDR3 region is CSVGQGNTEAFF. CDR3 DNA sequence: TGCAGCGTGGGACAGGGAAACACTGAAGCTTTCTTT.

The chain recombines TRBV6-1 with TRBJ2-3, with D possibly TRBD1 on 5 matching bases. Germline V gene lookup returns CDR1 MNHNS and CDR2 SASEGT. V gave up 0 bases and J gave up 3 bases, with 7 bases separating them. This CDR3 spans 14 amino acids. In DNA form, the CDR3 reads TGTGCCAGCAGTGAAGCCCCAGGGACAGATACGCAGTATTTT. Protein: CASSEAPGTDTQYF.

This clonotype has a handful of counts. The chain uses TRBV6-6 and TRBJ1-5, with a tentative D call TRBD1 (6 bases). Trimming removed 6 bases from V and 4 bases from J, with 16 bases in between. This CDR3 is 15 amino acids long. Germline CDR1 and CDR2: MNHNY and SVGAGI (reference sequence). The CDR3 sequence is CASRWTVTNNQPQHF. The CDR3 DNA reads TGTGCCAGCAGGTGGACAGTGACGAATAATCAGCCCCAGCATTTT.